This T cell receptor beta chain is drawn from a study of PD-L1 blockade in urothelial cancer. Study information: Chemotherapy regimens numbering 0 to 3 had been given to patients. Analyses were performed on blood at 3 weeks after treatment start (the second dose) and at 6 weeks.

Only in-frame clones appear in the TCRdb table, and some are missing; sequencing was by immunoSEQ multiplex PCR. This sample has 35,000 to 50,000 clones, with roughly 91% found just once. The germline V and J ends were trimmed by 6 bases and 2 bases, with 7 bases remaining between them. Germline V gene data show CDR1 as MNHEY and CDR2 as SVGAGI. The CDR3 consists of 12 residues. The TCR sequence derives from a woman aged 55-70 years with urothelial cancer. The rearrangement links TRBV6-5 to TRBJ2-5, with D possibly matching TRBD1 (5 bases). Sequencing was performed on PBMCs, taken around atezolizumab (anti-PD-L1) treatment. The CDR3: CASSRDQETQYF. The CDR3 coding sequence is TGTGCCAGCAGCAGGGATCAAGAGACCCAGTACTTC.